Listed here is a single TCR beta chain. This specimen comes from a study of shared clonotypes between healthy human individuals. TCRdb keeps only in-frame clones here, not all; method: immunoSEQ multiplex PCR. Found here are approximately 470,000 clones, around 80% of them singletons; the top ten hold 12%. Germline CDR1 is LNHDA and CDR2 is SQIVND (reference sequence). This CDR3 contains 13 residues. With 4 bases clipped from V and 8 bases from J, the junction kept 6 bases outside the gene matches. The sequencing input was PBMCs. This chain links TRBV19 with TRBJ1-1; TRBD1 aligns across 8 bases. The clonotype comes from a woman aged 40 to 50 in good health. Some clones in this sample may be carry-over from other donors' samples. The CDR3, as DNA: TGTGCCAGTAGTACCTACAGGGGGTCCGAAGCTTTCTTT. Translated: CASSTYRGSEAFF. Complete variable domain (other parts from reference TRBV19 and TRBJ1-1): DGGITQSPKYLFRKEGQNVTLSCEQNLNHDAMYWYRQDPGQGLRLIYYSQIVNDFQKGDIAEGYSVSREKKESFPLTVTSAQKNPTAFYLCASSTYRGSEAFFGQGTRLTVV.